This T cell receptor beta chain was sequenced for a study of cytomegalovirus exposure and HLA in healthy donors. The donors were part of the validation cohort, which consisted of about 130 subjects and was separate from the first cohort of around 620 subjects. Clones were read by immunoSEQ multiplex PCR, and TCRdb kept only the in-frame ones, dropping some. The sample lists roughly 300,000 clones, roughly 90% occurring once. This clone was seen only a few times. This clonotype was sampled from a woman aged 30 to 39 in good health and CMV-seropositive. Material for sequencing was PBMCs.

CDR3 nucleotides: TGTGCCAGCAGTCTTGTGGGCAGGGGGATCAATCAGCCCCAGCATTTT. Amino acids: CASSLVGRGINQPQHF. The V call is TRBV6-6, the J call TRBJ1-5; 7 positions agree with TRBD1. V lost 5 bases to trimming and J lost 3 bases; unmatched junction nucleotides: 10. CDR1 is MNHNY, CDR2 SVGAGI, per germline (reference sequence). The CDR3 runs 16 residues.